These 10 T cell receptor beta chains were all obtained from the same sample, sequenced in a study of response to subunit inactivated influenza vaccine (dated by TCRdb to 2016 to 2018). What the time point label conveys for this sample: more than 40 days after influenza vaccine administration. The method was RT-PCR. Sequencing took place on an Illumina HiSeq 2500. The public reads were reanalyzed by TCRdb: fastp trimming at Q25, MiXCR alignment, in-frame beta chains only. A single entry per CDR3 protein holds the most common genes and DNA from its merged rows. A total of some 500,000 distinct CDR3 sequences appear in this sample, approximately 13% of them only once. The ten most abundant clones make up about an eighth of the sample. This specimen was PBMCs from blood, taken roughly 45 days after vaccination. The source is a man aged 45-65 years who received an inactivated influenza vaccine. Donor details come from another sample of the same person, matched by shared clones.

This sequence joins TRBV7-9 and TRBJ2-7; 8 positions match TRBD1. Germline CDR1 and CDR2: SEHNR and FQNEAQ (reference sequence). V was clipped by 5 bases and J by 6 bases; unmatched bases: 9. This CDR3 contains 14 residues. The CDR3 region is CASSRLDRVGEQYF. The CDR3 nucleotides read TGTGCCAGCAGCCGCCTGGACAGGGTAGGCGAGCAGTACTTC.

This clonotype was picked up one time. This chain links TRBV28 with TRBJ2-7, with D possibly matching TRBD1 (6 bases). The CDR3 spans 14 residues. CDR1 and CDR2 from the germline V gene are MDHEN and SYDVKM. Trimming took 6 bases from V and 6 from J, leaving 18 bases between them. CDR3 nucleotide sequence: TGTGCCAGCAGGCCGACAGGCCCACCAGGCGAGCAGTACTTC. It encodes CASRPTGPPGEQYF.

This clonotype has only a few counts. The rearrangement links TRBV4-3 to TRBJ2-1; D gene unclear. CDR1 is LGHNA, CDR2 YSLEER, per germline. Trimming shortened V by 4 bases and J by 9 bases, and 13 bases separated the two germline ends. The CDR3 consists of 13 residues. Here the CDR3 reads CASSPYRNGEQFF. In DNA, the CDR3 is TGCGCCAGCAGCCCCTACCGTAACGGTGAGCAGTTCTTC.

This clonotype showed up many times. The chain employs TRBV30 and TRBJ1-5; TRBD1 is a possible D gene (5 bases). Germline-derived CDR1 and CDR2 are GTSNPN and SVGIG (reference sequence). The CDR3 loop spans 16 amino acids. Trimming shortened V by 0 bases and J by 4 bases, and 16 bases separated the two germline ends. The CDR3 spells CAWSVGPTWGNQPQHF. The CDR3 nucleotides read TGTGCCTGGAGTGTAGGGCCGACGTGGGGGAATCAGCCCCAGCATTTT.

This clonotype was counted many times. The genes are TRBV7-2 and TRBJ1-5; D call uncertain. The CDR3 is 16 amino acids. The germline CDR1 and CDR2 sequences are SGHTA and FQGNSA. The V gene lost 1 base and the J gene lost 0 bases, with 10 bases spanning the gap. The CDR3 loop is CASSLVSRASNQPQHF. The CDR3 DNA reads as TGTGCCAGCAGCTTAGTGTCGCGAGCTAGCAATCAGCCCCAGCATTTT.

This clonotype was observed at least ten times. The chain is built from TRBV29-1 and TRBJ2-5; D gene unclear. The CDR3 spans 10 residues. CDR1 SQVTM and CDR2 ANQGSEA come from the germline V gene. Trimming took 2 bases from V and 5 from J, leaving 3 bases between them. CDR3 protein: CSVERETQYF. Written as DNA, the CDR3 is TGCAGCGTTGAAAGGGAGACCCAGTACTTC.

This clonotype was recorded at least ten times. The chain uses TRBV5-1 and TRBJ2-1; D gene ambiguous. V lost 2 bases and J 8 bases, leaving 5 bases between the germline ends. This CDR3 has 11 amino acids. Germline V gives CDR1 SGHRS, CDR2 YFSETQ. CDR3 in amino acids: CASSFIDEQFF. CDR3 nucleotide sequence: TGCGCCAGCAGCTTTATCGATGAGCAGTTCTTC. Full variable domain (outside the CDR3, taken from reference TRBV5-1 and TRBJ2-1): KAGVTQTPRYLIKTRGQQVTLSCSPISGHRSVSWYQQTPGQGLQFLFEYFSETQRNKGNFPGRFSGRQFSNSRSEMNVSTLELGDSALYLCASSFIDEQFFGPGTRLTVL.

This clonotype has just a few counts. The CDR3 nucleotides are TGTGCCAGCAGCCAAGGGGGACAGCCTAACTATGGCTACACCTTC. This sequence encodes CASSQGGQPNYGYTF. The chain links TRBV3-1 to TRBJ1-2; TRBD1 agrees at 7 bases. The CDR3 covers 15 residues. Germline loops: CDR1 LGHDT, CDR2 YNNKEL (reference sequence). V lost 1 base to trimming and J lost 0 bases; unmatched junction nucleotides: 2. The full variable domain, with the rest looked up from reference TRBV3-1 and TRBJ1-2, is DTAVSQTPKYLVTQMGNDKSIKCEQNLGHDTMYWYKQDSKKFLKIMFSYNNKELIINETVPNRFSPKSPDKAHLNLHINSLELGDSAVYFCASSQGGQPNYGYTFGSGTRLTVV.

J is TRBJ1-1 and V is TRBV4-2; no clear D. CDR3 length equals 15 residues. CDR1 and CDR2 (germline): LGHNA, YNFKEQ. The ends were cut back, 6 bases at V and 1 base at J, with 15 bases in the middle. CDR3 nucleotides: TGTGCCAGCAGTCTTTACTCGGGGAGGAACACTGAAGCTTTCTTT. Translated, it gives CASSLYSGRNTEAFF.

This clonotype has only a few counts. CDR3: CASSLGQEINYGYTF. DNA for the CDR3: TGCGCCAGCAGCTTGGGACAGGAAATTAACTATGGCTACACCTTC. The chain is built from TRBV5-1 and TRBJ1-2; tentative D call: TRBD1 (6 bases). From germline, CDR1 is SGHRS and CDR2 YFSETQ. Trimming took 0 bases from V and 1 from J, leaving 10 bases between them. The CDR3 has 15 amino acids.